These 16 T cell receptor beta chains originate from one sample sequenced in a study of shared clonotypes between healthy human individuals. Produced via immunoSEQ multiplex PCR; TCRdb's table is partial and in-frame only. The table records a few million clones, about 92% of them present only once. Sequences were obtained from naive CD4+ T cells sorted from blood. Subset noted: CD45RA+ positively selected. The source of these receptors is a man between 18 and 35 years old in good health.

V gene TRBV6-1 combines with J gene TRBJ2-7; tentative D call: TRBD1 (6 bases). The length of the CDR3 is 13 residues. In germline, CDR1 is MNHNS, CDR2 SASEGT. V lost 5 bases and J lost 3, with 11 bases in between. The CDR3 DNA reads TGTGCCAGCAGTAAACGGGACAACTACGAGCAGTACTTC. Amino acids: CASSKRDNYEQYF.

J is TRBJ1-4 and V is TRBV27; D is ambiguous. CDR1 is MNHEY and CDR2 is SMNVEV in the germline V gene (reference sequence). V was pared by 6 bases and J by 0 bases, with 11 bases between. The CDR3 loop spans 15 amino acids. The CDR3 coding sequence is TGTGCCAGCAGCCGCCGGCCTGCAACTAATGAAAAACTGTTTTTT. Its translation: CASSRRPATNEKLFF.

This clone was detected once. The chain carries TRBV19 and TRBJ1-2; D uncertain. CDR1 LNHDA and CDR2 SQIVND come from the germline V gene (reference sequence). The CDR3 is 14 amino acids. Trimming stripped 4 bases from V and 2 bases from J, with 11 bases between. CDR3 amino acids: CASSKGLLNYGYTF. The CDR3, as DNA: TGTGCCAGTAGTAAAGGGCTATTGAACTATGGCTACACCTTC.

This clone was counted between two and nine times. Other DNA sequences of this sample code for an identical CDR3. The V call is TRBV14, the J call TRBJ2-5; D uncertain. CDR1 SGHDN and CDR2 FVKESK come from the germline V gene. Trimming cost V 4 bases and J 5 bases, with 5 bases left between them. This CDR3 spans 11 amino acids. CDR3 in DNA: TGTGCCAGCAGCCTTGGGGAGACCCAGTACTTC. Translating it yields CASSLGETQYF.

The chain recombines TRBV11-2 with TRBJ1-2; D not certain. The CDR3 totals 15 residues. Per germline, CDR1 SGHAT and CDR2 FQNNGV. The V end was cut by 1 base, the J end by 4 bases, with 13 bases between. This CDR3 reads CASSLVRANSYGYTF. The CDR3 nucleotides are TGTGCCAGCAGCTTAGTTAGGGCAAATAGCTATGGCTACACCTTC. Together with reference TRBV11-2 and TRBJ1-2, the CDR3 gives the full variable domain: EAGVAQSPRYKIIEKRQSVAFWCNPISGHATLYWYQQILGQGPKLLIQFQNNGVVDDSQLPKDRFSAERLKGVDSTLKIQPAKLEDSAVYLCASSLVRANSYGYTFGSGTRLTVV.

This chain joins TRBV5-1 and TRBJ2-1; TRBD2 aligns across 11 bases. V gave up 1 base and J gave up 0 bases; unmatched junction bases: 12. There are 20 residues in the CDR3. Germline lookup yields CDR1 SGHRS and CDR2 YFSETQ. CDR3 loop: CASSLRKLAGAPSSYNEQFF. In DNA form, the CDR3 reads TGCGCCAGCAGCTTGCGTAAACTAGCGGGGGCCCCGAGCTCCTACAATGAGCAGTTCTTC. Using reference TRBV5-1 and TRBJ2-1 for the parts outside the CDR3, the full variable domain is KAGVTQTPRYLIKTRGQQVTLSCSPISGHRSVSWYQQTPGQGLQFLFEYFSETQRNKGNFPGRFSGRQFSNSRSEMNVSTLELGDSALYLCASSLRKLAGAPSSYNEQFFGPGTRLTVL.

This rearrangement joins TRBV14 to TRBJ2-4, with D uncertain. The germline V and J ends were trimmed by 0 bases and 11 bases, with 8 bases remaining between them. This CDR3 region has 12 residues. Germline V gene lookup returns CDR1 SGHDN and CDR2 FVKESK. The CDR3 nucleotides are TGTGCCAGCAGCCAAGACAGGTTGCTTCAGTACTTC. It yields the protein CASSQDRLLQYF.

The chain joins TRBV7-2 to TRBJ2-3; maybe TRBD2 (6 bases). The germline V gene has CDR1 SGHTA and CDR2 FQGNSA. This CDR3 comprises 13 residues. The germline V and J ends were trimmed by 10 bases and 2 bases, with 13 bases remaining between them. The CDR3 DNA reads as TGTGCCACCGGGACTGGGACCACAGATACGCAGTATTTT. This gives the protein CATGTGTTDTQYF. Full variable domain (outside the CDR3, taken from reference TRBV7-2 and TRBJ2-3): GAGVSQSPSNKVTEKGKDVELRCDPISGHTALYWYRQSLGQGLEFLIYFQGNSAPDKSGLPSDRFSAERTGGSVSTLTIQRTQQEDSAVYLCATGTGTTDTQYFGPGTRLTVL.

V is TRBV29-1 and J is TRBJ1-2, with unresolved D. Germline CDR1 SQVTM, CDR2 ANQGSEA. Trimming pared 1 base from V and 7 bases from J, leaving 13 bases between. CDR3 length equals 13 residues. The CDR3 protein is CSVEGAGWGGYTF. The CDR3 DNA sequence: TGCAGCGTTGAAGGGGCGGGATGGGGTGGCTACACCTTC. The full variable domain, rest sourced from reference TRBV29-1 and TRBJ1-2, is SAVISQKPSRDICQRGTSLTIQCQVDSQVTMMFWYRQQPGQSLTLIATANQGSEATYESGFVIDKFPISRPNLTFSTLTVSNMSPEDSSIYLCSVEGAGWGGYTFGSGTRLTVV.

The chain recombines TRBV10-1 with TRBJ2-2; D call uncertain. The length of the CDR3 is 13 residues. V lost 8 bases and J 2 bases, leaving 9 bases between the germline ends. The germline gives CDR1 WNHNN, CDR2 SYGVQD (reference sequence). CDR3 loop: CASENINTGELFF. In DNA, the CDR3 is TGCGCCAGCGAAAATATAAACACCGGGGAGCTGTTTTTT.

This clone was found a few times. The genes are TRBV4-1 and TRBJ1-1, with 8 bases fitting TRBD1. Looked up from germline, CDR1 is MGHRA and CDR2 is YSYEKL. J was trimmed by 7 bases and V by 1 base; bases with no gene match: 8. This CDR3 comprises 15 residues. The CDR3 coding sequence is TGCGCCAGCAGCCAAGTAAGGACAGGGTGGATTGAAGCTTTCTTT. It is translated as CASSQVRTGWIEAFF.

The genes are TRBV21-1 and TRBJ2-7. TRBV21-1 is reported as a pseudogene. The CDR3 length is 17 residues. DNA for the CDR3: TGTTTCAAGGGGGGACGGATCACCAAGCCGAGCTCCTACGAGCAGTACTTC. Encoded protein: CFKGGRITKPSSYEQYF.

The genes are TRBV2 and TRBJ1-3; D is possibly TRBD1 (5 bases). The CDR3 runs to 14 residues. The V gene lost 8 bases and the J gene lost 8 bases, with 19 bases spanning the gap. Germline V CDR1 and CDR2: SNHLY, FYNNEI. CDR3 sequence: CASHRDPKGDTIYF. The CDR3 DNA is TGTGCCAGCCACCGGGACCCAAAAGGAGACACCATATATTTT.

This clone came up once. The V and J genes are TRBV28 and TRBJ2-2, with D possibly matching TRBD1 (6 bases). Germline lookup yields CDR1 MDHEN and CDR2 SYDVKM. V was pared by 1 base and J by 1 base, with 10 bases between. The CDR3 totals 16 residues. CDR3 region: CASSLSTTGNTGELFF. CDR3 in DNA: TGTGCCAGCAGTTTATCCACGACAGGGAACACCGGGGAGCTGTTTTTT.

This sequence joins TRBV6-6 and TRBJ2-7; no firm D call. The germline V gene encodes CDR1 MNHNY and CDR2 SVGAGI (reference sequence). Trimming pared 6 bases from V and 3 bases from J, leaving 12 bases between. The CDR3 is made up of 13 amino acids. CDR3 DNA: TGTGCCAGCAGCTCGACGGCCATCTACGAGCAGTACTTC. Protein sequence: CASSSTAIYEQYF.

V usage is TRBV5-1 and J usage is TRBJ1-1; D unclear. The CDR3 has 15 residues. The V gene's germline CDR1 is SGHRS and CDR2 YFSETQ. V lost 1 base, J lost 1 base, and 11 bases lay in between. DNA of the CDR3: TGCGCCAGCAGCTTGTCCGGGAGCTCGAACACTGAAGCTTTCTTT. It encodes CASSLSGSSNTEAFF.